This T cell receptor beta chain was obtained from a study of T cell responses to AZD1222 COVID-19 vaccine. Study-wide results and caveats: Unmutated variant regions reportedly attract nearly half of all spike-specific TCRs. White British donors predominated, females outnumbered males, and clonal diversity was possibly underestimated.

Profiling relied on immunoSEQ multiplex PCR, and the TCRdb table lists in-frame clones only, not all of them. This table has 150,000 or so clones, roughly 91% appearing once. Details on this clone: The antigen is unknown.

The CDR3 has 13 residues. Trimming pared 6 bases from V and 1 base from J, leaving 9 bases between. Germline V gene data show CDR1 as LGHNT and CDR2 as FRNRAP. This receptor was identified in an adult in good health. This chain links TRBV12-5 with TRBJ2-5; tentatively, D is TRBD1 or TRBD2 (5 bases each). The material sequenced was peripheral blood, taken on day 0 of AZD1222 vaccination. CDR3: CASGPGRQETQYF. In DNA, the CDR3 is TGTGCTAGTGGCCCGGGGCGCCAAGAGACCCAGTACTTC.